Reported below is one T cell receptor beta chain. Some clones are missing from TCRdb's copy, which holds only in-frame ones; the method was immunoSEQ multiplex PCR. This repertoire shows almost 75,000 clones, 70% to 90% found once; its top ten account for about 3%. This specimen belongs to a study of cytomegalovirus exposure and HLA in healthy donors. The CDR3 has 15 amino acids. V lost 0 bases and J lost 6; bases outside the gene matches: 5. From germline, CDR1 is ENHRY and CDR2 SYGVKD. Material: PBMCs. This rearrangement joins TRBV10-3 to TRBJ1-1; 9 bases agree with TRBD1. This sequence was found in a man aged 25-40 years in good health and CMV-seronegative. Written as DNA, the CDR3 is TGTGCCATCAGTGAGTCTCGGACAGGGGACGCTGAAGCTTTCTTT. Translated, it gives CAISESRTGDAEAFF.